The clone carrying this T cell receptor (beta chain) was detected only once. The data are from a study of blood T cell repertoires in COVID-19. The wider study: Spain, Italy and the United States supplied samples that represented acute and convalescent COVID-19. The analysed material was cDNA or gDNA that came from T cells, B-cell-depleted T cells, or PBMCs.

Per the authors' pipeline: Amplification of reference gene primers provided the estimated nucleated cell counts. TCRdb's copy holds only in-frame clones and misses some; the assay was immunoSEQ multiplex PCR. The V and J calls and clone size are taken from that table; D and trimming were inferred from the DNA. The repertoire includes roughly 200,000 clones, around 82% of them detected once, and less than 6% sits in the top ten. V shed 3 bases and J 7 bases; nucleotides not matched to a gene: 8. Germline V gene data show CDR1 as SNHLY and CDR2 as FYNNEI. This CDR3 comprises 16 residues. This chain uses TRBV2 with TRBJ1-6; 8 bases match TRBD1. The TCR was taken from a woman aged 65 to 85 with acute or convalescent COVID-19. The sequenced sample was peripheral blood. CDR3 coding DNA: TGTGCCAGCAGTGAGTTTGGGACAGGCTTAAATTCACCCCTCCACTTT. Translating gives CASSEFGTGLNSPLHF.